These T cell receptor beta chains were read from a single sample in a study of cytomegalovirus exposure and HLA in healthy donors. The protocol was immunoSEQ multiplex PCR, while the TCRdb copy is restricted to in-frame clones and leaves out a portion. This table has about 140,000 clones, around three quarters appearing once. Sequencing was done on a sample of PBMCs. Receptors originate from a man in his forties or fifties in good health and CMV-seropositive. Both conserved end residues are part of each CDR3. A D gene is named only where the DNA matches it firmly. The size field is filled for only some rows; it gives once, few, many or a size class.

V gene	J gene	D gene	clone size	CDR3 DNA	CDR3 protein
TRBV7-9	TRBJ2-7	-	-	TGTGCCAGCAACGAGGAGCCCCAGTACTTC	CASNEEPQYF
TRBV5-6	TRBJ1-2	-	-	TGTGCCAGCAGCTTGCGGGGGGCGAACTATGGCTACACCTTC	CASSLRGANYGYTF
TRBV5-6	TRBJ2-3	TRBD1	-	TGTGCCAGCAGCTTGGAGGGACAGGGGGCTAGCACAGATACGCAGTATTTT	CASSLEGQGASTDTQYF
TRBV28	TRBJ2-7	TRBD1	-	TGTGCCAGCAGTTCTCCCCGGGACAGGGGGTCCTACGAGCAGTACTTC	CASSSPRDRGSYEQYF
TRBV18	TRBJ1-5	-	-	TGTGCCAGCTCATCGTCACTGCAGGGTAGCAATCAGCCCCAGCATTTT	CASSSSLQGSNQPQHF
TRBV4-2	TRBJ1-6	-	-	TGTGCCAGCAGCCAAGATATAAACTCCCCCCTCCACTTT	CASSQDINSPLHF
TRBV10-2	TRBJ2-3	TRBD2	-	TGCGCCAGCACAGTGGGGGGGGAAGATACGCAGTATTTT	CASTVGGEDTQYF
TRBV27	TRBJ1-1	TRBD1	few	TGTGCCAGCAGACCAATGACAGGGGGATCTCGTGAAGCTTTCTTT	CASRPMTGGSREAFF
TRBV25-1	TRBJ1-1	-	once	TGTGCCAGCAGGGAACCAGGGGCAAGGGGCACTGAAGCTTTCTTT	CASREPGARGTEAFF
TRBV15	TRBJ2-1	-	-	TGTGCCACCAGCAGAGTCCCTTCCGGTGAGCAGTTCTTC	CATSRVPSGEQFF
TRBV7-9	TRBJ2-1	-	-	TGTGCCAGCAGTCTAGGGGGGGATGAGCAGTTCTTC	CASSLGGDEQFF
TRBV4-1	TRBJ2-5	-	-	TGCGCCAGCAGCCAAGATATTGTGCTGGCCCAAGAGACCCAGTACTTC	CASSQDIVLAQETQYF
TRBV7-9	TRBJ1-2	TRBD1	-	TGTGCCAGCAGCCCGAACCCCGTCGGGACAGGGGAGGGCTATGGCTACACCTTC	CASSPNPVGTGEGYGYTF
TRBV5-6	TRBJ1-5	TRBD1	once	TGTGCCAGCAGCTGGGGACAGGGTAGCAATCAGCCCCAGCATTTT	CASSWGQGSNQPQHF
TRBV30	TRBJ1-5	-	-	TGTGCCTGGGGACACGGTGGCAATCAGCCCCAGCATTTT	CAWGHGGNQPQHF
TRBV5-1	TRBJ2-7	TRBD1	-	TGCGCCAGCAACCCCACCGGGACAGGCGCCCGACAACAGTACTTC	CASNPTGTGARQQYF
TRBV6-5	TRBJ1-2	TRBD1	-	TGTGCCAGCAGTAGAACAGGGGTTCAAGGCTACACCTTC	CASSRTGVQGYTF
TRBV1	TRBJ1-5	-	-	TGCACCAGCAGCACCCGGACAGGGGAGGGTGACTCTGGCAATCAGCCCCAGCATTTT	CTSSTRTGEGDSGNQPQHF
TRBV15	TRBJ2-7	TRBD2	-	TGTGCCACCAGCAGTCTAGCGGGAGGTACCTACGAGCAGTACTTC	CATSSLAGGTYEQYF
TRBV5-1	TRBJ1-1	TRBD1	once	TGCGCCAGCAGCCCGGGACAGGGGAGCACTGAAGCTTTCTTT	CASSPGQGSTEAFF
TRBV2	TRBJ1-5	-	-	TGTGCCAGCAAGAATGGGCAGGGGATAAGTCAGCCCCAGCATTTT	CASKNGQGISQPQHF
TRBV5-1	TRBJ1-1	TRBD1	few	TGCGCCAGCAGCCCTTCCACGGACAGGGTGAACACTGAAGCTTTCTTT	CASSPSTDRVNTEAFF
TRBV21-1	TRBJ2-7	-	-	TGTGCCAGCAGCGCCCCGGGACAGGGGACCTACGAGCAGTACTTC	CASSAPGQGTYEQYF
TRBV5-1	TRBJ1-3	-	-	TGCGCCAGCAGCTTGCCGGGTCACAGGATTTCTAGAAACACCATATATTTT	CASSLPGHRISRNTIYF
TRBV6-4	TRBJ1-1	TRBD1	-	TGTGCCAGCCGGGACAGGGAGAACACTGAAGCTTTCTTT	CASRDRENTEAFF
TRBV5-4	TRBJ1-2	-	-	TGTGCCAGCAGCTTCTTCTACGGGGTCTATGGCTACACCTTC	CASSFFYGVYGYTF
TRBV5-1	TRBJ2-7	TRBD1	-	TGCGCCAGCAGCTACGACAGGGTCTTGGCGGAGCAGTACTTC	CASSYDRVLAEQYF
TRBV7-2	TRBJ2-4	TRBD2	once	TGTGCCAGCAGCCTTCTAGCGGGAGCTTTGACCAAAAACATTCAGTACTTC	CASSLLAGALTKNIQYF
TRBV11-3	TRBJ1-2	TRBD1	-	TGTGCCAGCAGCTTAGGGGGGGACAGTTTCTATGGCTACACCTTC	CASSLGGDSFYGYTF
TRBV5-1	TRBJ2-1	TRBD2	-	TGCGCCAGCAGCTTGGGGACTAGCGGCTACAATGAGCAGTTCTTC	CASSLGTSGYNEQFF